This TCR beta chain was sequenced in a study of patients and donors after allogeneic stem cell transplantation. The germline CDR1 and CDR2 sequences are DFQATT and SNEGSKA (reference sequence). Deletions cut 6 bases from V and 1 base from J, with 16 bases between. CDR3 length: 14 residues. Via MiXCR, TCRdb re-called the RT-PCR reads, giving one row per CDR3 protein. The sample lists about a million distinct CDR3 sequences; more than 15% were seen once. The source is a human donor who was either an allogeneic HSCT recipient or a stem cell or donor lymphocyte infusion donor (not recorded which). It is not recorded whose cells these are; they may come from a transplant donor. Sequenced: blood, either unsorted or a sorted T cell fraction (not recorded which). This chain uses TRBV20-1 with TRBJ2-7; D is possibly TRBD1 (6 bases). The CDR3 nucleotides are TGCAGTGCGGAGCCGGGACAAAATTCCTACGAGCAGTACTTC. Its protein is CSAEPGQNSYEQYF.